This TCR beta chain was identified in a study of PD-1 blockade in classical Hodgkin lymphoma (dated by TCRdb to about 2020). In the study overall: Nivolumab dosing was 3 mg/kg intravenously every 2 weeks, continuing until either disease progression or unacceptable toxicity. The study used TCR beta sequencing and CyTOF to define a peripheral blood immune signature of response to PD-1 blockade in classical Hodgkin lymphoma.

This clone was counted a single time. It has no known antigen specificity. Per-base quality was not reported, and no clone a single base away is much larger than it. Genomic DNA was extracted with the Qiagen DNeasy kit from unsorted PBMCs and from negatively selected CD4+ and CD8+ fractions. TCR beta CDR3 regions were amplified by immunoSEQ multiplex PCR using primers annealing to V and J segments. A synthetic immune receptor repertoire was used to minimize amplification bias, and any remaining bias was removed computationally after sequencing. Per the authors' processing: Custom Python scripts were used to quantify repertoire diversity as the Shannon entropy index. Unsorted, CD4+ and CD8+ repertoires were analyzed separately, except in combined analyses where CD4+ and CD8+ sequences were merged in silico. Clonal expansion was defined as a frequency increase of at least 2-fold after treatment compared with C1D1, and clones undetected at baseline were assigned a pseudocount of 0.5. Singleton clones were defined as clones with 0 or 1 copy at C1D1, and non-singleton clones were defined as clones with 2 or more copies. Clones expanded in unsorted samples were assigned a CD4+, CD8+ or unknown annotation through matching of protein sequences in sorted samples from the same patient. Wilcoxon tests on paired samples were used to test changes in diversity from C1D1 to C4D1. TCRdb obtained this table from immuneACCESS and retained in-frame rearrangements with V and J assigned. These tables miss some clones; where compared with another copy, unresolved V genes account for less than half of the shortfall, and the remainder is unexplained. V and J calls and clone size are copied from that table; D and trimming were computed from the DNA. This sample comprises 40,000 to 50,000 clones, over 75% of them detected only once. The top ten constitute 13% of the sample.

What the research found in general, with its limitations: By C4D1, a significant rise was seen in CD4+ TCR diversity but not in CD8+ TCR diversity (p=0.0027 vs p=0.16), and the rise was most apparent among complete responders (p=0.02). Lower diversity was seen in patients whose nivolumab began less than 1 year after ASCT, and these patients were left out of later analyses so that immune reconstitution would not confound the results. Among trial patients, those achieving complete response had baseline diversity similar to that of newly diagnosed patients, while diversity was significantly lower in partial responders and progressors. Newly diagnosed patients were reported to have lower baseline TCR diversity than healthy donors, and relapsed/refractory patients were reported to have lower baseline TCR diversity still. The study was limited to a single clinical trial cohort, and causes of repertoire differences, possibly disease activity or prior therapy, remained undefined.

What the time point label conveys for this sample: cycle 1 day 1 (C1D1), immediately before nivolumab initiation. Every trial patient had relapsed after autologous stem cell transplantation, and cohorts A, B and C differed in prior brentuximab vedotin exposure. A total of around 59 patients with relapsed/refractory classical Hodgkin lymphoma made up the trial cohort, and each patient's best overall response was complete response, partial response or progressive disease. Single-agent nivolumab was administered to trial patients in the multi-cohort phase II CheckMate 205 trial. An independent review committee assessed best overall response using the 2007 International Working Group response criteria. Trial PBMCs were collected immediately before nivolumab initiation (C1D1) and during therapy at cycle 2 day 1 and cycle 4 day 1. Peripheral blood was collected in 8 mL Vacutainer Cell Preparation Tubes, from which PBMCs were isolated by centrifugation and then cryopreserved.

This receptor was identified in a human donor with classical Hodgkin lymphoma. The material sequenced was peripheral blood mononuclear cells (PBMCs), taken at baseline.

The DNA sequence is given as TGTGCCAGTAGCCCGGGTCGGGATACCATGAACACTGAAGCTTTCTTT. Translated, it reads CASSPGRDTMNTEAFF. The V gene is TRBV19 and the J gene is TRBJ1-1; confidence is insufficient to name the D gene. V gives up 6 bases and J gives up 0 bases, and the segment between their germline ends measures 17 bases. In the germline V gene (reference sequence), CDR1 corresponds to LNHDA and CDR2 to SQIVND. The CDR3 measures 16 amino acids from cysteine to phenylalanine. CDR3 DNA only is kept here, 48 bases in frame from base 1.